These 20 T cell receptor beta chains were sequenced from one sample in a study of T cells in Graves' hyperthyroidism and ophthalmopathy. TCR beta CDR3 sequences were amplified from RNA transcripts. First-round RT-PCR with HTBI primers amplified the TCR CDR3 region. In TCRdb, the multiplex PCR reads were re-called with MiXCR into one record per CDR3 protein. The table has fewer than 650,000 distinct CDR3 sequences, 40% to 55% seen once. Material: peripheral blood or thyroid tissue (not recorded which). These receptors were collected from an adult woman with Graves' disease, either hyperthyroidism or ophthalmopathy (not recorded which).

The rearrangement joins TRBV7-2 to TRBJ1-2; TRBD1 aligns across 10 bases. V shed 8 bases and J 4 bases; nucleotides not matched to a gene: 13. Per germline, CDR1 SGHTA and CDR2 FQGNSA. The CDR3 sequence is 16 residues long. The CDR3 spells CASSLPPGTGVYGYTF. The CDR3 DNA follows: TGTGCCAGCTCACTTCCTCCCGGGACAGGGGTCTATGGCTACACCTTC. Full variable domain (missing parts from reference TRBV7-2 and TRBJ1-2): GAGVSQSPSNKVTEKGKDVELRCDPISGHTALYWYRQSLGQGLEFLIYFQGNSAPDKSGLPSDRFSAERTGGSVSTLTIQRTQQEDSAVYLCASSLPPGTGVYGYTFGSGTRLTVV.

This clonotype has at least ten counts. V is TRBV6-1 and J is TRBJ2-5, with 10 bases lining up with TRBD2. Germline loops: CDR1 MNHNS, CDR2 SASEGT. CDR3 length equals 15 residues. V lost 7 bases and J lost 1; bases outside the gene matches: 6. DNA of the CDR3: TGTGCCAGCACTATAGCGGGAGGCCCCCAAGAGACCCAGTACTTC. Translation: CASTIAGGPQETQYF.

J is TRBJ1-2 and V is TRBV29-1; the D gene is possibly TRBD1 (6 bases). V was pared by 6 bases and J by 9 bases, with 14 bases between. Germline V gene lookup returns CDR1 SQVTM and CDR2 ANQGSEA. This CDR3 region has 11 residues. The CDR3 loop reads CSVRDGDSYTF. Written as DNA, the CDR3 is TGCAGCGTCCGAGACGGGGACAGCTACACCTTC.

This clonotype was recorded at least ten times. The chain carries TRBV2 and TRBJ2-2; D might be TRBD1 or TRBD2, each matching 5 bases. The CDR3 covers 14 residues. CDR1 is SNHLY, CDR2 FYNNEI, per germline. V lost 6 bases to trimming and J lost 5 bases, with 13 bases between them. CDR3 protein: CASSAVEGTGELFF. The CDR3 region has the DNA TGTGCCAGCAGCGCCGTCGAGGGGACCGGGGAGCTGTTTTTT.

The chain uses TRBV7-9 and TRBJ1-2; D may be TRBD1 (5 bases). Germline V gene data show CDR1 as SEHNR and CDR2 as FQNEAQ (reference sequence). V was trimmed by 4 bases and J by 7 bases, leaving 22 bases between them. This CDR3 contains 16 residues. This CDR3 is CASSSGPPGEGLGYTF. CDR3 coding DNA: TGTGCCAGCAGCTCCGGTCCTCCCGGGGAGGGGCTTGGCTACACCTTC.

This chain links TRBV29-1 with TRBJ1-2; TRBD1 matches at 8 bases. With 1 base clipped from V and 8 bases from J, the junction kept 9 bases outside the gene matches. The CDR3 loop spans 14 amino acids. Germline loops: CDR1 SQVTM, CDR2 ANQGSEA. CDR3 bases: TGCAGCGTTGAAGGGGCAGGGGGCTTGGGAGGCTACACCTTC. This encodes CSVEGAGGLGGYTF.

This chain joins TRBV19 and TRBJ1-5; TRBD1 matches at 8 bases. Germline V gene sequence: CDR1 LNHDA, CDR2 SQIVND (reference sequence). The V gene end was trimmed by 5 bases and the J gene end by 7 bases; junction bases not matched to a gene: 10. The CDR3 runs 15 residues. The CDR3 here is CASSFRDRGWQPQHF. The CDR3 bases are TGTGCCAGTAGTTTCCGTGACAGGGGTTGGCAGCCCCAGCATTTT.

The chain couples TRBV11-2 to TRBJ1-1; 10 positions agree with TRBD1. With V trimmed by 5 bases and J by 5 bases, 5 bases remained unmatched. CDR1 and CDR2 from the germline V gene are SGHAT and FQNNGV. The CDR3 has 14 residues. CDR3 DNA: TGTGCCAGCAGCGGGTGGGACAGGGGAACTGAAGCTTTCTTT. Encoded protein: CASSGWDRGTEAFF.

This clonotype has a handful of counts. The genes are TRBV7-8 and TRBJ1-3, with no clear D. Germline V CDR1 and CDR2: SGHVS, FQNEAQ. This CDR3 has 15 residues. The V and J ends lost 1 base and 0 bases respectively, with 7 bases between them. The CDR3 protein is CASSLGVNSGNTIYF. The CDR3 DNA reads TGTGCCAGCAGCTTAGGGGTAAACTCTGGAAACACCATATATTTT.

This clonotype was seen more than once but under ten times. This may come from a read error, since a much larger clone is one base off. This CDR3 is CASSPTGTSSYEQHF. The CDR3 DNA is TGTGCCAGCAGCCCCACCGGGACTAGCTCCTACGAGCAGCACTTC. The chain combines TRBV9 with TRBJ2-7; 9 bases map to TRBD2. The V gene's germline CDR1 is SGDLS and CDR2 YYNGEE. The CDR3 is made up of 15 amino acids. The full variable domain, with the rest looked up from reference TRBV9 and TRBJ2-7, is DSGVTQTPKHLITATGQRVTLRCSPRSGDLSVYWYQQSLDQGLQFLIQYYNGEERAKGNILERFSAQQFPDLHSELNLSSLELGDSALYFCASSPTGTSSYEQHFGPGTRLTVT.

The chain links TRBV29-1 to TRBJ1-4; no reliable D call. The CDR3 is made up of 14 amino acids. The ends were cut back, 7 bases at V and 0 bases at J, with 12 bases in the middle. Germline CDR1 SQVTM, CDR2 ANQGSEA. The CDR3 is CSAAQEPTNEKLFF. DNA of the CDR3: TGCAGCGCCGCCCAGGAGCCAACTAATGAAAAACTGTTTTTT.

This clonotype has ten or more counts. V and J are TRBV10-1 and TRBJ1-3; D is perhaps TRBD1 (6 bases). The length of the CDR3 is 15 residues. Germline V gives CDR1 WNHNN, CDR2 SYGVQD (reference sequence). The CDR3 DNA reads TGCGCAGTACAGGGTCAGGGAACCTCTGGAAACACCATATATTTT. Protein sequence: CAVQGQGTSGNTIYF.

On this clonotype: A junction end diverges from the germline sequence, so it may reflect a read error. J is TRBJ2-7 and V is TRBV15; tentative D call: TRBD1 (5 bases). The CDR3 sequence is 15 residues long. From germline, CDR1 is LNHNV and CDR2 YYDKDF (reference sequence). CDR3 nucleotides: TGTGCCAGCAGCGTAGATTGGGGCCCCAGCTACGAGCAGTACTTC. Translated: CASSVDWGPSYEQYF.

The chain's CDR3 is CASSVGQGEYSPLHF. The CDR3 nucleotides read TGTGCCAGCAGCGTGGGGCAGGGCGAGTATTCACCCCTCCACTTT. The chain employs TRBV5-4 and TRBJ1-6; the D gene is possibly TRBD1 (5 bases). The V end was cut by 4 bases, the J end by 8 bases, with 16 bases between. Germline loops: CDR1 SGHNT, CDR2 YYREEE (reference sequence). The CDR3 is made up of 15 amino acids.

The chain links TRBV2 to TRBJ2-7; 7 bases map to TRBD2. This CDR3 spans 14 amino acids. The ends lost 3 bases at V and 4 bases at J; junction bases unmatched: 6. Germline CDR1 is SNHLY and CDR2 is FYNNEI. CDR3 in amino acids: CASSEAGVGYEQYF. The CDR3 coding sequence is TGTGCCAGCAGTGAGGCGGGAGTAGGTTACGAGCAGTACTTC.

This clonotype was counted at least ten times. The J gene is TRBJ2-7, the V gene TRBV12-3 or TRBV12-4; tentative D call: TRBD1 (6 bases). The length of the CDR3 is 12 residues. Trimming cost V 6 bases and J 6 bases, with 12 bases left between them. The CDR3 nucleotides are TGTGCCAGCAGGCTCCAACAGGGCGAGCAGTACTTC. Its protein is CASRLQQGEQYF.

This clonotype has ten or more counts. This sequence joins TRBV12-3 or TRBV12-4 and TRBJ1-1; TRBD1 agrees at 8 bases. Trimming at V came to 5 bases and at J to 6 bases, leaving 8 bases not matched to a gene. The CDR3 runs to 14 residues. This chain's CDR3 is CASSGPRGRPEAFF. The CDR3 bases are TGTGCCAGCAGTGGGCCCAGGGGGCGGCCTGAAGCTTTCTTT.

The gene calls are TRBV2 and TRBJ1-6, with D perhaps matching TRBD1 (5 bases). V lost 6 bases, J lost 2 bases, and 11 bases lay in between. Germline lookup yields CDR1 SNHLY and CDR2 FYNNEI. The CDR3 contains 15 residues. This CDR3 reads CASRLGDPYNSPLHF. The CDR3 DNA reads TGTGCCAGCAGGCTCGGGGACCCCTATAATTCACCCCTCCACTTT.

Worth noting for this clonotype: Compared with germline, one end of the junction differs, possibly owing to a read error. The rearrangement uses TRBV6-6 and TRBJ1-1; D unresolved. The germline V gene encodes CDR1 MNHNY and CDR2 SVGAGI (reference sequence). CDR3 size: 13 residues. For the CDR3, the DNA is TGTGCCAGCAGTTACGGCCAGAACACTCAAGCTTTCTTT. Its protein is CASSYGQNTQAFF.

The table lists this clonotype with a few counts. The J gene is TRBJ1-5, the V gene TRBV24-1; D gene ambiguous. The CDR3 contains 14 residues. Germline V gives CDR1 KGHDR, CDR2 SFDVKD. Trimming pared 3 bases from V and 5 bases from J, leaving 10 bases between. This CDR3 reads CATSDPGQHQPQHF. The CDR3 DNA reads as TGTGCCACCAGTGATCCAGGTCAACATCAGCCCCAGCATTTT.